A single count supports the clone carrying this TCR beta chain. The sample is drawn from a study of CD8+CD57+ T cells in acquired aplastic anemia. Trimming removed 2 bases from V and 1 base from J; junction bases left unmatched: 3. The CDR3 totals 14 residues. The germline V gene encodes CDR1 SQVTM and CDR2 ANQGSEA. Both TCR beta VDJ combination and CDR3 sequence profiling were carried out. Genomic DNA was the template for this profiling. From the reads, TCRdb called clonotypes with MiXCR, one entry per CDR3 protein. This sample has around 190,000 distinct CDR3 sequences; around 59% occur once, and the top ten carry around a sixth.

This sequence originates from a human donor in good health, serving as a control. Source material: sorted CD4+, CD8+, or CD8+CD57+ T cells (not recorded which) from PBMCs. This chain links TRBV29-1 with TRBJ2-7; 9 bases match TRBD2. The CDR3 is CSVERAGGSYEQYF. In DNA, the CDR3 is TGCAGCGTTGAAAGAGCGGGGGGTTCCTACGAGCAGTACTTC.